This TCR beta chain was captured by sequencing in a study of PD-1 blockade in classical Hodgkin lymphoma. General observations from the study: Still unresolved is the cause of the repertoire differences, which may be disease activity or prior therapy. Newly diagnosed patients reportedly trailed healthy donors in baseline TCR diversity.

A word on this clone: Its antigen remains unidentified.

The germline V and J ends were trimmed by 4 bases and 3 bases, with 6 bases remaining between them. Germline CDR1 MNHEY, CDR2 SVGAGI. The CDR3 length is 13 residues. Here immunoSEQ multiplex PCR was the method, and the copy in TCRdb shows in-frame clones only, minus some. The repertoire holds about 27,000 clones, with around 83% as singletons. Time point defined: cycle 4 day 1 (C4D1), after 5 to 7 weeks of nivolumab. Each patient experienced a relapse that followed autologous stem cell transplantation, and brentuximab vedotin exposure varied. It was by magnetic negative selection that CD4+ T cells were purified from thawed PBMCs.

This TCR was recovered from a human donor with classical Hodgkin lymphoma. Sequencing was performed on CD4+ T cells from blood, taken before the fourth cycle of nivolumab. The V and J genes are TRBV6-5 and TRBJ2-2; D gene ambiguous. The CDR3 coding sequence is TGTGCCAGCAGTTTTTGGGACACCGGGGAGCTGTTTTTT. It specifies CASSFWDTGELFF.